Here is one TCR beta chain with its context. Its specificity is unknown. The record originates from a study of shared clonotypes between healthy human individuals. Whole-study findings and limits: Compared with clonotypes that all four donors shared, non-shared clonotypes had lower generation probabilities.

At deep level, the assay was performed. TCRdb's copy holds only in-frame clones and misses some; the assay was immunoSEQ multiplex PCR. The sample has some 1.4 million clones, roughly 96% seen once. The CDR3 covers 14 residues. The V end was cut by 3 bases, the J end by 6 bases, with 11 bases between. The germline CDR1 and CDR2 sequences are SGHDN and FVKESK. Sequencing was performed on naive CD4+ T cells sorted from blood. Subset reported: CD45RA+ positively selected. This sequence was found in a man aged 30 to 39 in good health. This rearrangement joins TRBV14 to TRBJ2-2; D gene ambiguous. The CDR3 DNA reads as TGTGCCAGCAGCCAGAATCTGGGGTCCGGGGAGCTGTTTTTT. Translating gives CASSQNLGSGELFF.